This T cell receptor beta chain is drawn from a study of graft-versus-host responses after intestinal transplantation (dated by TCRdb to 2020 to 2023). Context from the whole study: The transplants that recipients got were multivisceral, liver-intestinal, or isolated intestinal. After intestinal transplantation, graft-versus-host and host-versus-graft alloreactive T cell clones were followed in the graft, circulation and bone marrow using bulk TCR-beta CDR3 sequencing. To identify alloreactive clones, pre-transplant mixed lymphocyte reaction products were sequenced and then compared with unstimulated pre-transplant donor and recipient T cells. Anti-thymocyte globulin induction was given to all recipients, followed by maintenance tacrolimus and steroids for about 3 years. The cohort enrolled about two dozen intestinal transplant recipients including one retransplant, and a few patients lacking pretransplant specimens were excluded. A peak of at least 4% donor T cells among recipient peripheral blood mononuclear cells was the definition used for donor T cell macrochimerism. Rather than going through the commercial service, samples from a few later patients were sequenced in-house on an Illumina MiSeq and processed with MiXCR.

CDR1 and CDR2 (MGHRA, YSYEKL) derive from the germline V gene. The CDR3 holds 17 amino acids from the cysteine to the phenylalanine. This entry keeps only the CDR3 DNA: 51 bases, framed from base 1. V ends up 4 bases short and J 2 bases short, with an unmatched junction base count of 11. Blood samples were collected up to 4 times in the first month after transplant and then at least monthly when available. Comment on this clone: What antigen it recognizes has not been identified. Base qualities are not at hand, and no much larger clone is one base apart.

To prepare the library, the immunoSEQ multiplex PCR assay was applied. High-throughput TCR-beta CDR3 sequencing of genomic DNA from most patients was performed by Adaptive Biotechnologies. Per the authors' processing: Adaptive's ImmunoSEQ software was the source of the TCR sequencing data for 15 to 20 patients, while a few other patients were processed with MiXCR and VDJtools. CDR3 nucleotide sequences shared between donor and recipient were removed because the origin of such sequences could not be assigned. At least 2-fold expansion over unstimulated cells and a minimum CFSE-low frequency of 0.002% (template counts) or 0.001% (read counts) were required for clones to be classified as alloreactive. Mappable clones were those detected in sequenced pre-transplant spleen, lymph node, or MLR CFSE-low populations of the donor or recipient. The cumulative frequency of alloreactive clones was calculated as a percentage of all sequences, weighted by copy number. In its TCRdb copy, this immuneACCESS table keeps in-frame sequences only and misses some clones. Where compared with another copy, unresolved V genes explain less than half of these, and the others have no known cause. The DNA gave D and trimming, while V, J and clone size come from that table. The sample includes tens of thousands of clones, with approximately 90% observed a single time. 9.5% to 13% of the sample is held by the ten biggest clonotypes.

Overall study outcomes, separate from this receptor: GvH clones turned up in recipient bone marrow, with some appearing earlier in ileal mucosa or blood, a pattern consistent with an intestinal mucosal origin. Conclusions were limited by the relatively low number and heterogeneity of intestinal transplant patients. Early after transplant, declines in HvG clones were associated with peak levels of circulating GvH clones. In patients with donor T cell macrochimerism, the allografts had high GvH to HvG T cell clonal ratios.

Sequences were derived from PBMCs, sampled around 480 days after intestinal transplantation. The V and J segments used are TRBV4-1 and TRBJ1-1, and 9 bases in between align with TRBD1. The sequence derives from a human patient who received an intestinal transplant, so some T cells may come from the graft donor. The CDR3 here reads CASSPRDREGGNTEAFF. The base sequence is TGCGCCAGCAGCCCCCGGGACAGGGAAGGGGGAAACACTGAAGCTTTCTTT.